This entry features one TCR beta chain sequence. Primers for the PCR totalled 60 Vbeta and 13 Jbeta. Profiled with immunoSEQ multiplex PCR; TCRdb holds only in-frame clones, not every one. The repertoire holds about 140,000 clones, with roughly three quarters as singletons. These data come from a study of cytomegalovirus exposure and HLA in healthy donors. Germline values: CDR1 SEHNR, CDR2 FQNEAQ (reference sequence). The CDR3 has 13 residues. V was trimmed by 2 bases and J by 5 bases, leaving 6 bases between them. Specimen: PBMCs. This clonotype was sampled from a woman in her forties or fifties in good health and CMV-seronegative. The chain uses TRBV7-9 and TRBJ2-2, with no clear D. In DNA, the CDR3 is TGTGCCAGCAGCTTAACAACGACCGGGGAGCTGTTTTTT. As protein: CASSLTTTGELFF.